The source of this T cell receptor beta chain is a study of regulatory T cells in long-lasting Graves disease. This CDR3 has 15 amino acids. The germline CDR1 and CDR2 sequences are SGHAT and FQNNGV. The V and J ends lost 3 bases and 2 bases respectively, with 14 bases between them. Time point reported: persistent/refractory GD, antithyroid drugs over 5 years with positive TRAb. PBMC RNA was the source of the TCR library. This clonotype was counted only a few times. Building the TCR beta libraries relied on iRepertoire HTBI primers, and CDR3 regions underwent Arm-PCR. TCRdb reprocessed the multiplex PCR reads via MiXCR and lists one record per CDR3 protein. In the table there are 450,000 or so distinct CDR3 sequences, about 22% of which are singletons.

Sequencing used peripheral blood mononuclear cells (PBMCs), obtained when the disease was refractory, from a patient treated with antithyroid drugs. This receptor was obtained from a female donor with Graves disease. The J gene is TRBJ2-7, the V gene TRBV11-2; D uncertain. This CDR3 reads CASSFGDGQTYEQYF. The CDR3, as DNA: TGTGCCAGCAGCTTCGGTGACGGCCAGACCTACGAGCAGTACTTC. The complete variable domain, with remaining parts taken from reference TRBV11-2 and TRBJ2-7, reads EAGVAQSPRYKIIEKRQSVAFWCNPISGHATLYWYQQILGQGPKLLIQFQNNGVVDDSQLPKDRFSAERLKGVDSTLKIQPAKLEDSAVYLCASSFGDGQTYEQYFGPGTRLTVT.